This T cell receptor beta chain was profiled in a study of blood T cell repertoires in COVID-19 (dated by TCRdb to between 2020 and 2021). For the study in its entirety: Collaborator samples came from the United States, Italy and Spain and covered acute and convalescent phases of COVID-19. The prospective study material was composed of cDNA or gDNA derived from T cells, B-cell-depleted T cells, or PBMCs. Subjects who had been exposed to COVID-19, were actively infected with it, or had recovered from it provided the deeply sampled blood TCRbeta repertoires that made up the dataset. A freely available public database, intended as a resource for researchers studying the immune response to SARS-CoV-2, is where the repertoires were released. The samples were drawn from two sources: the first 160 participants of the ongoing ImmuneRACE study, and over 1,000 subjects contributed by 6 global collaborators. The sample metadata nearly always contained a de-identified subject ID, COVID-19 status, age in years and sex. Where available, HLA class I and class II types were taken from metadata supplied by the sample provider and were not determined by assay-based typing.

From cysteine to phenylalanine, the CDR3 is 15 amino acids long. Just the 45-base CDR3 DNA is kept, in frame starting at base 1. The germline V gene (reference sequence) specifies SEHNR as CDR1 and FQNEAQ as CDR2. Trimming accounts for 5 bases at V and 5 bases at J, while the number of junction bases matched to no gene is 4. Whole blood was collected in K2EDTA tubes by collaborating institutions according to the institutions' own protocols. For TCRbeta analysis, collaborators shipped samples in one of three forms: frozen whole blood, isolated PBMCs, or DNA extracted from either of those sample types. TCRbeta CDR3 regions were amplified from genomic DNA by means of the immunoSEQ Assay, a bias-controlled multiplex PCR. The authors' pipeline ran thus. The number of nucleated cells in each sample was estimated by amplification of reference gene primers within the assay. To quantify the absolute abundance of each unique TCRbeta CDR3 rearrangement, sequence reads were collapsed and filtered. For each sample, productive Simpson clonality was calculated as the square root of Simpson's diversity index across productive rearrangements. Drawn from immuneACCESS, this table holds only the in-frame rearrangements with V and J called that TCRdb kept. Clones are partly lost; checked studies trace under half to an unresolved V gene and leave the rest unexplained. That table gives V, J and clone size, and the DNA gave D and trimming. This sample lists just over 150,000 clones; roughly 84% were detected once. The top ten clones comprise roughly 8.9% of the sample.

Remarks on this clone: The antigen this receptor binds is unknown. Base qualities are missing; no much larger clone stands one base away.

What the research found in general, with its limitations: The quantity of clinical and demographic metadata differed by source and by participant and was supplied without curation.

The receptor chain draws on TRBV7-9 and TRBJ2-2; 11 central bases correspond to TRBD2. The sequenced material came from peripheral blood. The clonotype originates from a woman aged 45-65 years with acute or convalescent COVID-19. The nucleotides read TGTGCCAGCAGCCCTAGCGGGGGGCATACCGGGGAGCTGTTTTTT. Its coded protein is CASSPSGGHTGELFF.